The rows below give T cell receptor beta chains drawn from one sample of a study of CD8 T cells in ankylosing spondylitis. TCRdb re-analysed the 5' RACE reads in MiXCR, keeping a single row per CDR3 protein. The sample holds around 210,000 distinct CDR3 sequences, under 8.5% seen once. The source material was blood, either unsorted or a sorted T cell fraction (not recorded which). These receptors came from a female donor with ankylosing spondylitis or in good health (not recorded which). CDR3s include the opening cysteine and the closing phenylalanine or tryptophan.

J: TRBJ2-5
V: TRBV20-1
CDR3: CSAIFGETQYF

J: TRBJ2-3
V: TRBV20-1
CDR3: CSASGTSDTTQYF

J: TRBJ1-1
V: TRBV12-3/TRBV12-4
CDR3: CASNQQGRNTEAFF

J: TRBJ1-1
V: TRBV5-4
CDR3: CASSFDGATEAFF

J: TRBJ2-3
V: TRBV2
CDR3: CASSLGTAPDTQYF

J: TRBJ1-2
V: TRBV20-1
CDR3: CSAPRREYGYTF

J: TRBJ1-5
V: TRBV7-2
CDR3: CASSLTGQPQHF

J: TRBJ2-7
V: TRBV20-1
CDR3: CSARDPSGRVYEQYF

J: TRBJ2-5
V: TRBV20-1
CDR3: CSAASSETQYF

J: TRBJ2-2
V: TRBV20-1
CDR3: CSASSLAGPTGELFF

J: TRBJ2-5
V: TRBV7-6
CDR3: CASSPVGHGETQYF

J: TRBJ2-1
V: TRBV10-3
CDR3: CAISEAGNEQFF

J: TRBJ2-5
V: TRBV7-2
CDR3: CASSLALAGGQETQYF

J: TRBJ2-1
V: TRBV20-1
CDR3: CSARSPEGLNEQFF

J: TRBJ1-2
V: TRBV7-2
CDR3: CASSFSGTGSEGYTF

J: TRBJ1-4
V: TRBV5-1
CDR3: CASSQAGTDNEKLFF

J: TRBJ2-6
V: TRBV5-1
CDR3: CASSAGANVLTF